Each of the 29 T cell receptor beta chains below was sequenced from the same sample in a study of cytomegalovirus exposure and HLA in healthy donors. The PCR was carried out with 60 Vbeta primers and 13 Jbeta primers. Clones were sequenced by immunoSEQ multiplex PCR, and TCRdb holds only the in-frame ones, with some missing. The sample table includes 25,000 to 30,000 clones. The sample comprised PBMCs. These receptors were obtained from a man aged 30 to 39 in good health and CMV-seronegative.

The J gene is TRBJ1-1, the V gene TRBV2, with a tentative D call TRBD1 (6 bases). V was clipped by 8 bases and J by 5 bases, with 18 bases between them. This CDR3 is 14 amino acids long. Looked up from germline, CDR1 is SNHLY and CDR2 is FYNNEI. DNA for the CDR3: TGTGCCAGCGAGATACAGGGCGGGGGGACTGAAGCTTTCTTT. Amino acids: CASEIQGGGTEAFF.

The chain couples TRBV7-8 to TRBJ2-7, with no clear D. V lost 1 base, J lost 3 bases, and 10 bases lay in between. The V gene's germline CDR1 is SGHVS and CDR2 FQNEAQ. The CDR3 is 14 amino acids. The CDR3 DNA is TGTGCCAGCAGCTTAGTCCGCGTTGGCTACGAGCAGTACTTC. Amino acids: CASSLVRVGYEQYF. The entire variable domain, with the rest obtained from reference TRBV7-8 and TRBJ2-7, is as follows: GAGVSQSPRYKVAKRGQDVALRCDPISGHVSLFWYQQALGQGPEFLTYFQNEAQLDKSGLPSDRFFAERPEGSVSTLKIQRTQQEDSAVYLCASSLVRVGYEQYFGPGTRLTVT.

This chain uses TRBV7-9 with TRBJ2-1; D remains unclear. V was clipped by 5 bases and J by 5 bases, with 13 bases between them. Germline CDR1 and CDR2: SEHNR and FQNEAQ (reference sequence). The CDR3 has 14 residues. The CDR3 here is CASSPQVKDNEQFF. The CDR3 bases are TGTGCCAGCAGCCCCCAGGTGAAGGACAATGAGCAGTTCTTC.

This chain uses TRBV2 with TRBJ2-5, with 9 bases fitting TRBD2. CDR3 length: 14 residues. V was clipped by 7 bases and J by 2 bases; unmatched bases: 5. CDR1 is SNHLY, CDR2 FYNNEI, per germline. The CDR3, as DNA: TGTGCCAGCAACTGGCGGGGGGGGCAAGAGACCCAGTACTTC. It specifies CASNWRGGQETQYF.

The V and J genes are TRBV5-1 and TRBJ1-1; tentatively, D is TRBD1 (6 bases). Trimming took 0 bases from V and 0 from J, leaving 9 bases between them. Looked up from germline, CDR1 is SGHRS and CDR2 is YFSETQ. The CDR3 loop spans 15 amino acids. The CDR3 nucleotides are TGCGCCAGCAGCTTGGTGGACAGATTGAACACTGAAGCTTTCTTT. Translation gives CASSLVDRLNTEAFF. The full variable domain, completed using reference TRBV5-1 and TRBJ1-1, is KAGVTQTPRYLIKTRGQQVTLSCSPISGHRSVSWYQQTPGQGLQFLFEYFSETQRNKGNFPGRFSGRQFSNSRSEMNVSTLELGDSALYLCASSLVDRLNTEAFFGQGTRLTVV.

Comment on this clone: Mismatch with germline at one junction end may stem from a read error. CDR3 region: CASSLSSLYFSDF. The CDR3 coding sequence is TGTGCCAGCAGCTTGTCTAGCCTCTACTTTTCGGACTTC. The V gene is TRBV5-6, the J gene TRBJ2-7; D is perhaps TRBD2 (5 bases). This CDR3 region has 13 residues. CDR1 and CDR2 (germline): SGHDT, YYEEEE.

This chain links TRBV4-3 with TRBJ2-1; no clear D. Trimming cost V 0 bases and J 6 bases, with 9 bases left between them. The germline V gene has CDR1 LGHNA and CDR2 YSLEER. The CDR3 consists of 14 residues. The CDR3 DNA follows: TGCGCCAGCAGCCAAGATTCCGGGTTCAATGAGCAGTTCTTC. Encoded protein: CASSQDSGFNEQFF.

This chain links TRBV28 with TRBJ1-2; D perhaps matches TRBD1 (5 bases). Germline CDR1 reads MDHEN; CDR2 reads SYDVKM. Between the trimmed V and J ends, which lost 8 bases and 8 bases, there was a span of 21 bases. The CDR3 spans 14 residues. The CDR3 reads CASSSPGVSEGYTF. CDR3 DNA sequence: TGTGCCAGCTCCAGTCCGGGGGTCTCGGAGGGCTACACCTTC.

The genes are TRBV5-4 and TRBJ2-7, with TRBD2 matching 11 bases. Per germline, CDR1 SGHNT and CDR2 YYREEE (reference sequence). V gave up 3 bases and J gave up 2 bases; unmatched junction bases: 7. CDR3 size: 16 residues. CDR3 loop: CASSSRLTSGTYEQYF. The DNA of the CDR3 is TGTGCCAGCAGCTCACGCCTGACTAGCGGGACCTACGAGCAGTACTTC.

The V call is TRBV5-1, the J call TRBJ2-7, with 8 positions matching TRBD2. CDR3 length equals 13 residues. Germline CDR1 is SGHRS and CDR2 is YFSETQ. The V segment lost 1 base and the J segment 4 bases; nucleotides outside the gene matches: 1. The DNA for the CDR3 is TGCGCCAGCAGCTTGTCTAGCGGGTACGAGCAGTACTTC. Its translation: CASSLSSGYEQYF.

The J gene is TRBJ1-4, the V gene TRBV5-5; TRBD1 agrees at 9 bases. Germline V CDR1 and CDR2: SGHKS, YYEKEE (reference sequence). V trimming: 3 bases; J trimming: 5 bases; junction bases outside the gene matches: 5. The CDR3 has 15 amino acids. This chain's CDR3 is CASSWTGDANEKLFF. The CDR3 nucleotides are TGTGCCAGCAGCTGGACAGGGGACGCCAATGAAAAACTGTTTTTT.

This chain connects TRBV4-3 to TRBJ1-1; 7 nucleotides match TRBD1. The trim removed 1 base at V and 2 bases at J, leaving 7 bases unmatched. This CDR3 is 16 amino acids long. Germline V lookup: CDR1 LGHNA, CDR2 YSLEER. The CDR3 DNA sequence: TGCGCCAGCAGCCAAGTGCTCGGGACAGTTAACACTGAAGCTTTCTTT. Protein sequence: CASSQVLGTVNTEAFF.

The chain is built from TRBV9 and TRBJ2-7; D may be TRBD2 (7 bases). V was shortened by 0 bases and J by 4 bases, with 14 bases between the two germline ends. CDR1 is SGDLS and CDR2 is YYNGEE in the germline V gene. The CDR3 has 15 amino acids. CDR3 sequence: CASSVVPGGPYEQYF. The CDR3 coding sequence is TGTGCCAGCAGCGTAGTCCCGGGGGGCCCTTACGAGCAGTACTTC.

V usage is TRBV5-1 and J usage is TRBJ2-3; perhaps TRBD2 as D (7 bases). The germline CDR1 and CDR2 sequences are SGHRS and YFSETQ. The V and J ends lost 1 base and 2 bases respectively, with 11 bases between them. The length of the CDR3 is 15 residues. The DNA of the CDR3 is TGCGCCAGCAGCTTGTTCGGGGGGCCCACAGATACGCAGTATTTT. Translated: CASSLFGGPTDTQYF.

The chain recombines TRBV18 with TRBJ2-7; 10 positions match TRBD2. V was pared by 2 bases and J by 6 bases, with 16 bases of the junction left unmatched. Per the germline V gene, CDR1 is KGHSH and CDR2 is LQKENI. CDR3 length: 18 residues. CDR3 DNA: TGTGCCAGCTCACCATCCGGCCTTCTAGCGGGAGATCTGGGCGAGCAGTACTTC. Its protein product is CASSPSGLLAGDLGEQYF.

This sequence joins TRBV19 and TRBJ2-1; tentatively, D is TRBD2 (6 bases). CDR3 length: 16 amino acids. The germline CDR1 and CDR2 sequences are LNHDA and SQIVND (reference sequence). The ends were cut back, 4 bases at V and 8 bases at J, with 21 bases in the middle. The CDR3 loop is CASSNYRRGPIDEQFF. CDR3 in DNA: TGTGCCAGTAGTAATTACCGGCGGGGACCGATCGATGAGCAGTTCTTC. Full variable domain (remainder filled in from reference TRBV19 and TRBJ2-1): DGGITQSPKYLFRKEGQNVTLSCEQNLNHDAMYWYRQDPGQGLRLIYYSQIVNDFQKGDIAEGYSVSREKKESFPLTVTSAQKNPTAFYLCASSNYRRGPIDEQFFGPGTRLTVL.

The chain links TRBV2 to TRBJ2-7; tentatively, D is TRBD1 (5 bases). The V gene lost 2 bases and the J gene lost 4 bases, with 6 bases spanning the gap. Germline V gene data show CDR1 as SNHLY and CDR2 as FYNNEI. The CDR3 is 12 residues long. The CDR3 nucleotides are TGTGCCAGCAGTGAACAGGGTTACGAGCAGTACTTC. It specifies CASSEQGYEQYF. Based on the CDR3 plus reference TRBV2 and TRBJ2-7, the full variable domain is EPEVTQTPSHQVTQMGQEVILRCVPISNHLYFYWYRQILGQKVEFLVSFYNNEISEKSEIFDDQFSVERPDGSNFTLKIRSTKLEDSAMYFCASSEQGYEQYFGPGTRLTVT.

The rearrangement links TRBV5-4 to TRBJ2-5, with D tentatively TRBD2 (6 bases). Trimming pared 0 bases from V and 5 bases from J, leaving 23 bases between. CDR3 length: 18 residues. CDR1 and CDR2 (germline): SGHNT, YYREEE (reference sequence). CDR3 in amino acids: CASSLGTASASSGETQYF. The CDR3 DNA reads TGTGCCAGCAGCTTGGGTACGGCTAGCGCTTCGTCGGGGGAGACCCAGTACTTC.

The J gene is TRBJ1-4, the V gene TRBV6-4, with no clear D. The V and J ends lost 11 bases and 4 bases respectively, with 17 bases between them. This CDR3 region has 14 residues. From germline, CDR1 is MRHNA and CDR2 SNTAGT. The DNA of the CDR3 is TGTGCCGGTGAGGACGGGGAGGATAATGAAAAACTGTTTTTT. It encodes CAGEDGEDNEKLFF.

This chain links TRBV6-5 with TRBJ1-1; TRBD1 matches 9 bases. This CDR3 has 14 residues. CDR1 is MNHEY, CDR2 SVGAGI, per germline. Trimming at V came to 2 bases and at J to 7 bases, leaving 5 bases not matched to a gene. The CDR3 is CASSYNTGGGEAFF. For the CDR3, the DNA is TGTGCCAGCAGTTACAATACAGGGGGCGGTGAAGCTTTCTTT.

The chain combines TRBV28 with TRBJ2-6; D not resolved. Germline V CDR1 and CDR2: MDHEN, SYDVKM. The V end was cut by 3 bases, the J end by 2 bases, with 8 bases between. The CDR3 consists of 15 residues. The CDR3 region is CASSLLTAGANVLTF. The CDR3 region has the DNA TGTGCCAGCAGTTTGTTGACTGCTGGGGCCAACGTCCTGACTTTC.

CDR3 bases: TGTGCCAGCAGTTACCTTAGGACAGGGGGGAACACTGAAGCTTTCTTT. Its protein product is CASSYLRTGGNTEAFF. This chain joins TRBV6-5 and TRBJ1-1; 10 nucleotides line up with TRBD1. Germline CDR1 and CDR2: MNHEY and SVGAGI. CDR3 length: 16 amino acids. Trimming at V came to 2 bases and at J to 1 base, leaving 4 bases not matched to a gene.

The chain couples TRBV7-2 to TRBJ2-5; the D gene is possibly TRBD2 (6 bases). The CDR3 consists of 13 residues. V was pared by 8 bases and J by 5 bases, with 15 bases between. Looked up from germline, CDR1 is SGHTA and CDR2 is FQGNSA. The CDR3 sequence: CASRRVGEETQYF. CDR3 bases: TGTGCCAGCCGGAGGGTAGGGGAGGAGACCCAGTACTTC.

The rearrangement links TRBV9 to TRBJ2-3; 7 bases align to TRBD1. This CDR3 region has 13 residues. V dropped 3 bases and J dropped 6; count of bases not matched to a gene: 4. The V gene's germline CDR1 is SGDLS and CDR2 YYNGEE. The DNA of the CDR3 is TGTGCCAGCAGCGAGGGGGCGCGGGATACGCAGTATTTT. Amino acids: CASSEGARDTQYF.

J is TRBJ2-1 and V is TRBV9; 7 bases fit TRBD1. The CDR3 has 15 amino acids. Trimming took 4 bases from V and 4 from J; bases not matched to a gene: 8. Germline V gene sequence: CDR1 SGDLS, CDR2 YYNGEE. The CDR3 here is CASSRGGTRYNEQFF. Here the CDR3 DNA reads TGTGCCAGCAGCAGAGGGGGCACTAGGTACAATGAGCAGTTCTTC.

Remarks on this clone: Compared with germline, one end of the junction differs, possibly owing to a read error. The sample carries other DNA sequences with the same CDR3. The genes are TRBV9 and TRBJ1-6, with D possibly matching TRBD1 (5 bases). Germline lookup yields CDR1 SGDLS and CDR2 YYNGEE. CDR3 length: 16 residues. The CDR3 loop reads CASSASGDSYNSPLHF. Here the CDR3 DNA reads TGTGCCAGCAGCGCATCCGGGGACTCCTATAATTCGCCCCTCCACTTT.

The chain has TRBV18 and TRBJ1-2, with D maybe TRBD1 (6 bases). The length of the CDR3 is 14 residues. V was pared by 0 bases and J by 5 bases, with 10 bases between. Germline loops: CDR1 KGHSH, CDR2 LQKENI. The CDR3 DNA follows: TGTGCCAGCTCACCACCACAGGGAGTATATGGCTACACCTTC. Residues: CASSPPQGVYGYTF.

The DNA of the CDR3 is TGTGCCAGCAGCCCGAGGGCAGGGGATGGCTACACCTTC. Encoded protein: CASSPRAGDGYTF. This chain connects TRBV11-2 to TRBJ1-2; D is perhaps TRBD1 (6 bases). Germline lookup yields CDR1 SGHAT and CDR2 FQNNGV. This CDR3 region has 13 residues. V shed 5 bases and J shed 6 bases, with 13 bases lying between them.

This chain links TRBV30 with TRBJ1-5; no clear D. Germline lookup yields CDR1 GTSNPN and CDR2 SVGIG (reference sequence). This CDR3 is built from 13 residues. The V and J ends lost 2 bases and 5 bases respectively, with 10 bases between them. This chain's CDR3 is CAWSRGYDQPQHF. The CDR3, as DNA: TGTGCCTGGAGTAGAGGGTACGATCAGCCCCAGCATTTT. The full variable domain, completed using reference TRBV30 and TRBJ1-5, is SQTIHQWPATLVQPVGSPLSLECTVEGTSNPNLYWYRQAAGRGLQLLFYSVGIGQISSEVPQNLSASRPQDRQFILSSKKLLLSDSGFYLCAWSRGYDQPQHFGDGTRLSIL.